The text below deals with one T cell receptor (beta chain). Antigen: not known. This sample is part of a study of T-cell memory formation after mild COVID-19. Researchers used 5'RACE with constant-segment primers to make TCR alpha and TCR beta cDNA libraries that carry sample barcodes and UMIs. TCRdb re-called the 5' RACE reads with MiXCR, one entry per CDR3 protein. The sample lists about half a million distinct CDR3 sequences; 18% were seen once. Germline V gene lookup returns CDR1 SQVTM and CDR2 ANQGSEA. The CDR3 extends over 11 amino acids. The V end lost 6 bases, the J end lost 7 bases, and 12 bases lay between the germline ends. Whole-study findings and limits: There were some responding clones in pre-infection memory, which suggested that cross-reactive memory had joined.

This clonotype originated in an adult woman who had mild COVID-19 (a few samples of this study predate the infection). Cell type and time point are not known. The chain has TRBV29-1 and TRBJ1-1, with D perhaps TRBD1 (5 bases). The sequencing input was PBMCs or a T cell subset sorted from them (not recorded which). CDR3 protein: CSVTQGSEAFF. The CDR3 DNA follows: TGCAGCGTAACTCAGGGTAGTGAAGCTTTCTTT.